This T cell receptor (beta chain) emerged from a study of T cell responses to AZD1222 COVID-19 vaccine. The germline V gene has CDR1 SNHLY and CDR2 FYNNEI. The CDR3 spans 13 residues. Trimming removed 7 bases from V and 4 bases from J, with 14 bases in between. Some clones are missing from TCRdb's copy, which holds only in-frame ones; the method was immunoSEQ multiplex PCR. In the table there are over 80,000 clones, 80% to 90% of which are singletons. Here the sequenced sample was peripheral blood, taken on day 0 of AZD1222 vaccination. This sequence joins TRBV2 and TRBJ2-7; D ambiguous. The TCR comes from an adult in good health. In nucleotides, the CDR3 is TGTGCCAGCATTGACGGTGCTTTTTACGAGCAGTACTTC. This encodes CASIDGAFYEQYF.